This T cell receptor (beta chain) was identified during a study of identical twins (TCRdb year 2016). In the study overall: The study deep-sequenced TCR alpha and beta repertoires from monozygotic twins, unrelated adults of various ages and cord blood to test whether fetal clonotypes persist. To rule out contamination, replicate twin experiments were performed at different times with different library preparation protocols.

From its cysteine to its phenylalanine, the CDR3 spans 15 amino acids. CDR3 DNA is the only sequence kept; it has 45 bases, read in frame from the first base. Trimming takes 5 bases off V and 0 bases off J; junction bases not matched to a gene: 5. This clonotype appeared a few times. No antigen is known for it. Per-base quality was not reported, and no clone a single base away is much larger than it. Library generation was performed with 5' RACE. Sequenced on an Illumina HiSeq 2000. A universal primer binding site was added through template switching, and the final cDNA carried a unique molecular identifier so that TCR cDNA molecules could be counted accurately. First-strand cDNA for TCR alpha and beta chains was synthesized from specific primers in the conserved constant-segment region. To control for contamination, every cDNA library was double barcoded, receiving both a SMART-Mk sample barcode and Illumina barcodes. Two successive PCR steps introduced TruSeq adapter sequences along with Illumina sample barcodes. The Illumina HiSeq platform was used with custom primers to sequence TCR alpha and beta cDNA libraries. The paper's processing steps were these. MiGEC processed the raw reads to extract unique molecular identifiers, while MiXCR was used to determine the CDR3 positions. For each individual, recombination models were inferred using an EM algorithm with the repgenHMM and IGoR tools. Shared clonotypes were analyzed with the tcR package in R, and sharing was normalized by the product of cloneset sizes. Out-of-frame nonproductive sequences were analyzed to study raw recombination free of thymic and clonal selection effects. The raw public reads went through TCRdb reprocessing: fastp at Q25, MiXCR clone calling, in-frame beta chains kept. All rows with the same CDR3 protein become a single entry with the most common DNA and genes. The V and J calls here are based on TCRdb, not the publication. The sample records 540,000 or so distinct CDR3 sequences, under 25% of which are singletons. The ten largest clones represent around 0.48% of the sample.

Broader findings and caveats from the paper: Out-of-frame TCR alpha sequences shared between twins showed an excess of low generation-probability sequences compared with coincidental sharing between unrelated individuals. Conclusions relied on cross-sectional statistical analysis, since the same donors could not be followed over many years. Invariant T cells such as MAIT and iNKT could partly confound zero-insertion analyses, though diverse VJ usage argued against this for most clonotypes. Abundant cord blood beta clonotypes carried fewer insertions; young adult naive repertoires showed a weaker similar trend, while memory repertoires showed none. In monozygotic twins, recombination models systematically underestimated out-of-frame TCR alpha sharing, but the models matched the sharing seen between unrelated individuals. In beta out-of-frame sequences, excess twin sharing was weaker, because having fewer shared sequences lowered the signal-to-noise ratio.

Every donor was a healthy Caucasian. Three pairs of female monozygotic twins, all aged roughly 18 to 29 years, made up the twin cohort. Positive isolation kits from Invitrogen were used to isolate CD4+ and CD8+ T cell populations. The same data also contributed to another study, on yellow fever vaccine responses in identical twins. Taken from the second paper: The authors reported that the T cell response to vaccination in identical twins appeared partly convergent and partly personalized. The study precisely tracked vaccine-responding T cell clones in identical twins.

This receptor was obtained from a woman between 18 and 29 years old in good health. Rearrangement joined TRBV12-3 or TRBV12-4 to TRBJ2-3, with 7 middle bases fitting TRBD1. Sequencing input: CD4+ T cells sorted from blood. The CDR3 region reads CASSPWDRSTDTQYF. The DNA sequence is given as TGTGCCAGCAGTCCCTGGGACAGAAGCACAGATACGCAGTATTTT.